The clone carrying this TCR beta chain was detected many times. The antigen is undetermined. The sample originates from a study of metastatic and nonmetastatic thyroid tumors. On the study more broadly: For malignant and benign thyroid patients, tumor or nodule tissue and blood were the sources whose repertoires were compared.

Findings and limits, study-wide: Malignant thyroid tumors reportedly exceeded benign nodules significantly in TCR beta diversity, with the difference appearing in blood and tumor.

V lost 4 bases, J lost 6 bases, and 10 bases lay in between. This CDR3 region has 13 residues. Germline CDR1 MNHEY, CDR2 SMNVEV (reference sequence). No patient had received any treatment before thyroid surgery. Source study methods: Across clinicopathological groups, CDR3 differences served as the basis for building a distant-metastasis classifier for papillary thyroid cancer. TCRdb reanalyzed the PCR reads with MiXCR. V and J calls and clone size were set by TCRdb, not the authors. The data contain approximately 79,000 clones, around 7.8% of them singletons. This chain joins TRBV27 and TRBJ2-1, with a tentative D call TRBD2 (5 bases). Sequencing input: blood. This TCR was recovered from a female donor with papillary thyroid cancer or a benign thyroid nodule (not recorded which). Some clones in this sample may be carry-over from other donors' samples. The DNA for the CDR3 is TGTGCCAGCAGTTCCCCCGGAGGCAATGAGCAGTTCTTC. Its protein is CASSSPGGNEQFF.